These 14 T cell receptor beta chains share one sample of origin, sequenced in a study of beta chain features in type 1 diabetes. All of the isolated RNA was reverse transcribed, so expressed TCRB transcripts were sequenced. The method was immunoSEQ multiplex PCR; TCRdb's version includes in-frame clones alone and lacks a portion of them. The sample includes approximately 150,000 clones, about 10% of them seen just once. The sample comprised naive CD4+ T cells from blood. The receptors derive from a man between 18 and 35 years old in good health.

This clone was seen only a few times. This chain joins TRBV15 and TRBJ2-1, with 9 bases that match TRBD1. Trimming removed 4 bases from V and 3 bases from J; junction bases left unmatched: 4. This CDR3 has 15 residues. Germline-derived CDR1 and CDR2 are LNHNV and YYDKDF (reference sequence). The CDR3 loop is CATSTDRGSYNEQFF. In DNA, the CDR3 is TGTGCCACCAGCACTGACAGGGGGAGCTACAATGAGCAGTTCTTC. The full variable domain, rest sourced from reference TRBV15 and TRBJ2-1, is DAMVIQNPRYQVTQFGKPVTLSCSQTLNHNVMYWYQQKSSQAPKLLFHYYDKDFNNEADTPDNFQSRRPNTSFCFLDIRSPGLGDTAMYLCATSTDRGSYNEQFFGPGTRLTVL.

Points on this clone: The sample holds other DNA sequences that translate to the same CDR3. The chain uses TRBV18 and TRBJ2-7, with 7 positions matching TRBD2. With 3 bases clipped from V and 1 base from J, the junction kept 3 bases outside the gene matches. CDR1 is KGHSH, CDR2 LQKENI, per germline. The CDR3 spans 14 residues. The CDR3: CASSPGGRSYEQYF. CDR3 nucleotide sequence: TGTGCCAGCTCACCGGGGGGGAGATCCTACGAGCAGTACTTC.

This clone was recorded a few times. This rearrangement joins TRBV9 to TRBJ2-3; TRBD2 aligns across 8 bases. Losses at the gene ends were 3 bases for V and 0 bases for J; bases not matched to a gene: 9. CDR1 and CDR2 from the germline V gene are SGDLS and YYNGEE. This CDR3 contains 17 residues. CDR3 region: CASSESGGISSTDTQYF. The CDR3 DNA reads as TGTGCCAGCAGCGAAAGCGGGGGCATCTCTAGCACAGATACGCAGTATTTT.

The chain couples TRBV15 to TRBJ1-4, with 8 bases lining up with TRBD1. The V gene's germline CDR1 is LNHNV and CDR2 YYDKDF (reference sequence). The CDR3 covers 15 residues. The trim removed 1 base at V and 8 bases at J, leaving 6 bases unmatched. CDR3 in DNA: TGTGCCACCAGCAGAGGGCCCGGGACAGGCGAAAAACTGTTTTTT. Residues: CATSRGPGTGEKLFF.

This clone has more than one count but fewer than ten. The chain is built from TRBV19 and TRBJ1-3, with a possible D match to TRBD1 (5 bases). Per the germline V gene, CDR1 is LNHDA and CDR2 is SQIVND (reference sequence). Trimming shortened V by 6 bases and J by 0 bases, and 12 bases separated the two germline ends. This CDR3 is built from 15 residues. In nucleotides, the CDR3 is TGTGCCAGTAGCCGCGGCGGGGCCTCTGGAAACACCATATATTTT. Encoded protein: CASSRGGASGNTIYF.

The J gene is TRBJ2-3, the V gene TRBV9; the match to TRBD2 covers 13 bases. This CDR3 is built from 16 residues. Trimming cost V 3 bases and J 3 bases; bases outside gene matches: 4. Germline CDR1 is SGDLS and CDR2 is YYNGEE. CDR3 loop: CASSARGLAGTDTQYF. DNA of the CDR3: TGTGCCAGCAGCGCCCGGGGACTAGCGGGAACAGATACGCAGTATTTT.

V and J are TRBV19 and TRBJ1-1; D gene ambiguous. The CDR3 totals 13 residues. CDR1 and CDR2 (germline): LNHDA, SQIVND (reference sequence). V gave up 7 bases and J gave up 1 base, with 10 bases separating them. CDR3 in amino acids: CASIKSSNTEAFF. The CDR3 nucleotides are TGTGCCAGTATCAAGAGCTCGAACACTGAAGCTTTCTTT.

The sample holds a few counts of this clone. The CDR3 reads CASSLESTDTQYF. Written as DNA, the CDR3 is TGTGCCAGCAGTTTAGAGTCCACAGATACGCAGTATTTT. The chain employs TRBV27 and TRBJ2-3; D is uncertain. Germline values: CDR1 MNHEY, CDR2 SMNVEV (reference sequence). Deletions cut 2 bases from V and 2 bases from J, with 5 bases between. This CDR3 is 13 amino acids long.

This chain links TRBV6-5 with TRBJ2-1, with D tentatively TRBD1 (5 bases). There are 11 residues in the CDR3. Germline-derived CDR1 and CDR2 are MNHEY and SVGAGI. V lost 5 bases, J lost 15 bases, and 14 bases lay in between. The CDR3 sequence is CASSRQGKAFF. The CDR3 bases are TGTGCCAGCAGTCGGCAGGGAAAGGCGTTCTTC.

This clone was found a few times. This rearrangement joins TRBV7-2 to TRBJ2-4; the D gene is possibly TRBD2 (6 bases). The germline V gene encodes CDR1 SGHTA and CDR2 FQGNSA. CDR3 length equals 15 residues. V dropped 5 bases and J dropped 14 bases, with 25 bases sitting between them. The CDR3 DNA follows: TGTGCCAGCAGCCCTTATTCGGGGGTCTCCCTTCAGAAGTACTTC. This translates into CASSPYSGVSLQKYF.

This clone was seen only a few times. The V call is TRBV4-3, the J call TRBJ1-2; D may be TRBD1 (6 bases). This CDR3 has 14 amino acids. V was trimmed by 0 bases and J by 8 bases, leaving 13 bases between them. In germline, CDR1 is LGHNA, CDR2 YSLEER. The CDR3 spells CASSQDFTGRGYTF. In DNA, the CDR3 is TGCGCCAGCAGCCAAGATTTCACAGGGCGCGGCTACACCTTC.

This clone was recorded a few times. The CDR3 nucleotides are TGCGCCAGCAGCTTACAGGACAGAAATTTAAACTACGAGCAGTACTTC. Translated: CASSLQDRNLNYEQYF. The rearrangement uses TRBV5-1 and TRBJ2-5; D is perhaps TRBD1 (6 bases). The J call may be in error: the DNA end matches TRBJ2-7 better. The length of the CDR3 is 16 residues. In germline, CDR1 is SGHRS, CDR2 YFSETQ.

This clone was observed many times. The rearrangement joins TRBV28 to TRBJ1-6, with D maybe TRBD1 (6 bases). V shed 7 bases and J shed 10 bases, with 17 bases lying between them. The CDR3 has 14 residues. Germline values: CDR1 MDHEN, CDR2 SYDVKM. The DNA for the CDR3 is TGTGCCAGCAACCCGAGGGGGTTGGACTCACCCCTCCACTTT. This translates into CASNPRGLDSPLHF. Together with reference TRBV28 and TRBJ1-6, the CDR3 gives the full variable domain: DVKVTQSSRYLVKRTGEKVFLECVQDMDHENMFWYRQDPGLGLRLIYFSYDVKMKEKGDIPEGYSVSREKKERFSLILESASTNQTSMYLCASNPRGLDSPLHFGNGTRLTVT.

This clone came up a few times. The rearrangement uses TRBV10-3 and TRBJ2-5; 9 bases map to TRBD2. With 2 bases clipped from V and 5 bases from J, the junction kept 6 bases outside the gene matches. Germline CDR1 ENHRY, CDR2 SYGVKD. The length of the CDR3 is 15 residues. CDR3 sequence: CAISERRGGQETQYF. Written as DNA, the CDR3 is TGTGCCATCAGTGAGAGGCGGGGGGGCCAGGAGACCCAGTACTTC.